The 2 T cell receptor beta chains given below trace back to one sample, sequenced in a study of cytomegalovirus exposure and HLA in healthy donors. Primers: 60 Vbeta forward and 13 Jbeta reverse. Some clones are missing from TCRdb's copy, which holds only in-frame ones; the method was immunoSEQ multiplex PCR. Here the sample spans over 150,000 clones, around 84% being singletons. The sample comprised PBMCs. The receptor source for this set is a girl aged 2-10 years in good health and CMV-seropositive.

The table lists this clone with a few counts. This chain uses TRBV12-5 with TRBJ2-2; D is possibly TRBD1 (5 bases). The CDR3 runs 16 residues. V was trimmed by 1 base and J by 4 bases, leaving 13 bases between them. Germline CDR1 is LGHNT and CDR2 is FRNRAP. The CDR3 spells CASGLGARVRTGELFF. For the CDR3, the DNA is TGTGCTAGTGGTTTGGGGGCCAGGGTTCGCACCGGGGAGCTGTTTTTT.

This rearrangement joins TRBV11-2 to TRBJ2-5, with TRBD2 matching 11 bases. V was pared by 2 bases and J by 1 base, with 3 bases of the junction left unmatched. The CDR3 covers 16 residues. CDR1 is SGHAT, CDR2 FQNNGV, per germline. This CDR3 is CASSLSLAGGQETQYF. DNA for the CDR3: TGTGCCAGCAGCTTAAGCCTAGCGGGAGGCCAAGAGACCCAGTACTTC.